This TCR beta chain was found in a study of cytomegalovirus exposure and HLA in healthy donors. The CDR3 is made up of 14 amino acids. V was cut by 0 bases and J by 8 bases, with 13 bases left in between. CDR1 SQVTM and CDR2 ANQGSEA come from the germline V gene. Vbeta (60) and Jbeta (13) primers were used in the PCR. Sequencing was performed with immunoSEQ multiplex PCR; in TCRdb, only in-frame clones are kept and a portion is missing. The sample lists fewer than 200,000 clones; more than 70% were seen once. Everyone who donated was a healthy bone marrow donor. Of note for this clone: Its antigen is undetermined.

Study-level findings and limits: Roughly uniform sequencing depth across donors was assumed, possibly incorrectly.

The receptor was derived from a woman between 50 and 59 years old in good health and CMV-seropositive. Sequenced sample: PBMCs. The chain uses TRBV29-1 and TRBJ1-4, with D perhaps matching TRBD1 (6 bases). The CDR3 loop reads CSVEEQGWGEKLFF. CDR3 DNA: TGCAGCGTTGAAGAACAGGGATGGGGGGAAAAACTGTTTTTT.